This is a list of T cell receptor beta chains from one sample in a study of molecular identifiers for immune sequencing clone quantification. Using its own MiXCR run on the PCR reads, TCRdb lists one record per CDR3 protein. The sample includes about 97,000 distinct CDR3 sequences, 20% to 30% of them seen just once. The sample consisted of naive CD8+ T cells from blood, with Jurkat cell RNA spiked in. The source is a human donor in good health. Some libraries in this study had Jurkat cell RNA spiked in. Both conserved end residues are part of each CDR3. A D gene is named only where the DNA matches it firmly. Part of the rows lack a size; the others show once, few, many or a class for expanded clones.

TRBV2	NA	NA	TRBJ2-2	CARSEFSENLGGELFF	TGTGCCAGGAGTGAATTCTCAGAAAATTTGGGCGGGGAGCTGTTTTTT
TRBV2	TRBD1	NA	TRBJ2-7	CASRTGTGSSYEQYF	TGTGCCAGCCGGACGGGGACAGGTAGCTCCTACGAGCAGTACTTC
TRBV7-9	TRBD1	many	TRBJ1-5	CASSAGQGVDSNQPQHF	TGTGCCAGCAGCGCAGGACAGGGGGTGGATAGCAATCAGCCCCAGCATTTT
TRBV7-9	NA	many	TRBJ2-1	CASSSRLDTRYNEQFF	TGTGCCAGCAGCTCCCGACTTGACACAAGGTACAATGAGCAGTTCTTC
TRBV4-2	NA	few	TRBJ2-5	CASSGRATPPVQYF	TGTGCCAGCAGCGGCCGGGCTACCCCTCCGGTCCAGTACTTC
TRBV27	TRBD1	many	TRBJ1-2	CASSLGTAYGYTF	TGTGCCAGCAGTTTAGGGACAGCCTATGGCTACACCTTC
TRBV4-2	TRBD1	many	TRBJ2-7	CASSFGQASSYEQYF	TGTGCCAGCAGCTTCGGACAGGCAAGCTCCTACGAGCAGTACTTC
TRBV9	TRBD1	many	TRBJ1-2	CASSVFAGGAGGYTF	TGTGCCAGCAGCGTATTTGCAGGGGGCGCCGGTGGCTACACCTTC
TRBV27	TRBD2	many	TRBJ2-3	CASSLGLASTDTQYF	TGTGCCAGCAGTTTGGGACTAGCCAGCACAGATACGCAGTATTTT
TRBV7-9	TRBD2	many	TRBJ2-3	CASSSGLADTSTDTQYF	TGTGCCAGCAGCTCGGGACTAGCGGATACTAGCACAGATACGCAGTATTTT
TRBV6-2/TRBV6-3	NA	many	TRBJ1-5	CASSYGRGEIRQPQHF	TGTGCCAGCAGTTACGGCAGGGGCGAGATTAGACAGCCCCAGCATTTT
TRBV25-1	NA	many	TRBJ2-7	CASRGNRGDEQYF	TGTGCCAGCAGGGGGAACCGTGGGGACGAGCAGTACTTC
TRBV6-5	TRBD1	many	TRBJ1-1	CASSTGTGGQNTEAFF	TGTGCCAGCAGTACCGGGACAGGGGGCCAGAACACTGAAGCTTTCTTT
TRBV19	TRBD2	many	TRBJ2-3	CASSDGGAGPHF	TGTGCCAGTAGTGACGGGGGGGCCGGCCCCCATTTT
TRBV7-2	TRBD1	few	TRBJ1-3	CASTPLGTGIGRGNTIYF	TGTGCCAGCACCCCTCTCGGGACAGGGATAGGTCGTGGAAACACCATATATTTT
TRBV20-1	TRBD1	many	TRBJ1-5	CSARERTGANQPQHF	TGCAGTGCTAGAGAGAGGACAGGGGCCAATCAGCCCCAGCATTTT
TRBV6-6	NA	NA	TRBJ1-5	CASTPGSQPQHF	TGTGCCAGCACCCCGGGCAGCCAGCCCCAGCATTTT
TRBV6-5	NA	many	TRBJ1-5	CASSPHPPLTGNNQPQHF	TGTGCCAGCAGCCCTCACCCCCCTCTTACAGGAAACAATCAGCCCCAGCATTTT
TRBV11-2	TRBD2	NA	TRBJ2-1	CASRAASGPNEQFF	TGTGCCAGCCGCGCAGCTAGCGGGCCCAATGAGCAGTTCTTC
TRBV5-1	TRBD1	NA	TRBJ2-1	CASSLGQGATEQFF	TGCGCCAGCAGCTTAGGTCAGGGGGCTACTGAGCAGTTCTTC
TRBV29-1	TRBD2	many	TRBJ2-3	CSPIGREGPHTQYF	TGCAGCCCCATCGGGCGGGAGGGCCCCCATACGCAGTATTTT
TRBV14	NA	NA	TRBJ2-7	CAGSLGPTYEQYF	TGTGCCGGCAGCCTCGGACCCACCTACGAGCAGTACTTC
TRBV27	TRBD2	many	TRBJ2-3	CASRMTSGGTDTQYF	TGTGCCAGCAGGATGACTAGCGGGGGCACAGATACGCAGTATTTT
TRBV5-1	NA	many	TRBJ1-2	CASSLEGSYGYTF	TGCGCCAGCAGCTTGGAGGGCAGCTATGGCTACACCTTC
TRBV4-3	NA	many	TRBJ2-1	CASSRTGLVKMRNEQFF	TGCGCCAGCAGCCGGACGGGGCTAGTAAAAATGAGGAATGAGCAGTTCTTC
TRBV7-9	NA	many	TRBJ2-5	CASSLVVSETQYF	TGTGCCAGCAGCTTAGTCGTCTCCGAGACCCAGTACTTC
TRBV2	TRBD2	few	TRBJ2-1	CASSEGFSGILGEQFF	TGTGCCAGCAGTGAAGGCTTTAGCGGGATCCTAGGTGAGCAGTTCTTC
TRBV7-7	TRBD1	NA	TRBJ2-5	CASSPEDREGVTQYF	TGTGCTAGCAGCCCCGAGGACAGGGAAGGGGTGACCCAGTACTTC
TRBV7-9	NA	many	TRBJ2-3	CASSPIVTDTQYF	TGTGCCAGCAGCCCGATCGTCACAGATACGCAGTATTTT
TRBV7-6	TRBD1	few	TRBJ2-7	CASSQGTGRTYEQYF	TGTGCCAGCAGCCAAGGGACAGGGAGGACCTACGAGCAGTACTTC
TRBV4-1	NA	NA	TRBJ2-2	CASSQVSPGSAGELFF	TGCGCCAGCAGCCAAGTTTCTCCGGGTTCGGCCGGGGAGCTGTTTTTT
TRBV5-5	NA	many	TRBJ1-1	CASSFAETNTEAFF	TGTGCCAGCAGCTTCGCAGAGACGAACACTGAAGCTTTCTTT
TRBV7-2	NA	many	TRBJ2-3	CASRPLRSGDTQYF	TGTGCCAGCAGGCCACTCCGTTCGGGGGATACGCAGTATTTT
TRBV9	NA	few	TRBJ2-7	CASSVGTEVSYEQYF	TGTGCCAGCAGCGTAGGGACGGAGGTCTCCTACGAGCAGTACTTC
TRBV9	NA	many	TRBJ1-3	CASSGTNSGNTIYF	TGTGCCAGCAGCGGGACCAACTCTGGAAACACCATATATTTT
TRBV5-4	NA	many	TRBJ2-7	CASSLGSGYREQYF	TGTGCCAGCAGCTTGGGGTCGGGCTACCGCGAGCAGTACTTC
TRBV7-6	NA	NA	TRBJ1-1	CASSASGLLGTEALF	TGTGCCAGCAGCGCGAGCGGGTTGCTGGGCACTGAAGCTCTCTTT
TRBV7-2	NA	many	TRBJ2-7	CASSLDWLGMGEQYF	TGTGCCAGCAGCTTAGATTGGCTGGGGATGGGTGAGCAGTACTTC
TRBV12-3/TRBV12-4	NA	many	TRBJ2-3	CASSLVLWGTDTQYF	TGTGCCAGCAGTTTGGTCCTATGGGGGACAGATACGCAGTATTTT
TRBV18	NA	NA	TRBJ1-2	CASSREGSSYGYTF	TGTGCCAGCTCACGAGAGGGGTCTTCCTATGGCTACACCTTC
TRBV19	NA	few	TRBJ2-1	CASSATVYNEQFF	TGTGCCAGTAGTGCTACGGTGTACAATGAGCAGTTCTTC
TRBV27	NA	many	TRBJ2-6	CASSIQLSGANVLTF	TGTGCCAGCAGCATACAACTCTCTGGGGCCAACGTCCTGACTTTC
TRBV4-1	TRBD2	many	TRBJ2-7	CASSQTSGGGEQYF	TGCGCCAGCAGCCAAACCAGCGGGGGCGGCGAGCAGTACTTC
TRBV4-3	TRBD1	NA	TRBJ2-7	CASSRGAGTGPYEQYF	TGCGCCAGCAGCCGAGGGGCCGGGACAGGGCCCTACGAGCAGTACTTC
TRBV6-2/TRBV6-3	NA	NA	TRBJ2-3	CANSYSADTQYF	TGTGCCAACAGTTACTCCGCAGATACGCAGTATTTT
TRBV12-3/TRBV12-4	NA	NA	TRBJ1-1	CTSRDPLWNTEAFF	TGTACCAGCAGGGACCCCCTTTGGAACACTGAAGCTTTCTTT
TRBV10-3	TRBD1	NA	TRBJ1-1	CAIRDRAEAFF	TGTGCCATACGGGACAGGGCTGAAGCTTTCTTT
TRBV12-3/TRBV12-4	NA	many	TRBJ2-5	CASSFAGGQETQYF	TGTGCCAGCAGTTTCGCCGGTGGCCAAGAGACCCAGTACTTC
TRBV27	NA	many	TRBJ2-7	CASSPQGWHEQYF	TGTGCCAGCAGTCCTCAGGGGTGGCACGAGCAGTACTTC